These 5 T cell receptor beta chains came from one sample sequenced in a study of blood T cells in healthy people across ages. Combining a sample-barcoded 5' primer with a J-beta primer mix, a second PCR ran for roughly 7 to 12 cycles. Via MiXCR, TCRdb re-called the 5' RACE reads, giving one row per CDR3 protein. The table includes about 1.5 million distinct CDR3 sequences, roughly 43% detected once. The sequenced material came from blood. These receptor sequences come from a young woman in good health.

In this sample, this clonotype turned up a few times. The V and J genes are TRBV27 and TRBJ1-2; D remains ambiguous. Germline V gives CDR1 MNHEY, CDR2 SMNVEV (reference sequence). V lost 10 bases and J lost 4, with 16 bases in between. The CDR3 is 13 residues long. Written as DNA, the CDR3 is TGTGCCACACGGGAGGGAGGGAGCTATGGCTACACCTTC. Translated, it gives CATREGGSYGYTF.

The chain's CDR3 is CASAQGGDTGELFF. The CDR3 nucleotides are TGTGCCAGCGCCCAAGGGGGAGACACCGGGGAGCTGTTTTTT. The genes are TRBV6-4 and TRBJ2-2, with D possibly TRBD1 on 6 matching bases. Germline assignment: CDR1 MRHNA and CDR2 SNTAGT. The CDR3 consists of 14 residues. Deletions cut 8 bases from V and 3 bases from J, with 13 bases between.

The V call is TRBV7-3, the J call TRBJ2-1, with 10 bases matching TRBD2. The tail of the sequence fits TRBJ2-7 better, so the J call may be wrong. Germline CDR1 and CDR2: SGHTA and FQGTGA. The CDR3 is made up of 15 amino acids. The CDR3 is CASSPGLAVLNEQYF. CDR3 sequence (DNA): TGTGCCAGCAGCCCTGGACTAGCGGTCCTCAATGAGCAGTACTTC.

This chain joins TRBV6-1 and TRBJ1-5; possibly TRBD1 for D (5 bases). Trimming pared 4 bases from V and 0 bases from J, leaving 7 bases between. CDR1 and CDR2 (germline): MNHNS, SASEGT. The CDR3 consists of 14 residues. CDR3 loop: CASSATVSNQPQHF. DNA of the CDR3: TGTGCCAGCAGTGCGACAGTTAGCAATCAGCCCCAGCATTTT.

The chain employs TRBV4-2 and TRBJ2-5; 7 bases align to TRBD1. The J segment lost 11 bases and the V segment lost 0 bases, leaving 9 bases of the junction unmatched. This CDR3 is 14 amino acids long. Germline V CDR1 and CDR2: LGHNA, YNFKEQ. The DNA of the CDR3 is TGTGCCAGCAGCCAAGATCTACAGGGGCGGCGACAGTACTTC. It yields the protein CASSQDLQGRRQYF.